These 18 T cell receptor beta chains came from one sample sequenced in a study of blood T cell repertoires in COVID-19. Sequencing was performed with immunoSEQ multiplex PCR; in TCRdb, only in-frame clones are kept and a portion is missing. Of 300,000 to 350,000 clones in the sample, 87% were seen once. Sequenced input: peripheral blood. These receptors were collected from a woman in her fifties or sixties with COVID-19, enrolled during active disease.

V and J are TRBV7-7 and TRBJ2-2; 9 nucleotides agree with TRBD1. There are 15 residues in the CDR3. Germline values: CDR1 SSHAT, CDR2 FNYEAQ (reference sequence). The J segment lost 6 bases and the V segment lost 5 bases, leaving 7 bases of the junction unmatched. CDR3 region: CASSVDRGEPGELFF. The CDR3, as DNA: TGTGCCAGCAGCGTGGACAGGGGCGAACCCGGGGAGCTGTTTTTT.

V usage is TRBV4-1 and J usage is TRBJ1-1; 8 bases align to TRBD1. From germline, CDR1 is MGHRA and CDR2 YSYEKL. This CDR3 has 15 residues. With V trimmed by 0 bases and J by 11 bases, 11 bases remained unmatched. The CDR3 DNA reads as TGCGCCAGCAGCCAAGAGCGGTTTGCGACAGGGGATGCTTTCTTT. Translating gives CASSQERFATGDAFF.

This chain links TRBV3-1 (or the pseudogene TRBV3-2) with TRBJ1-1; 8 bases are a match to TRBD1. The CDR3 has 17 residues. Germline-derived CDR1 and CDR2 are LGHDT and YNNKEL (reference sequence). Trimming cost V 1 base and J 1 base; bases outside gene matches: 8. CDR3 protein: CASSQGLGTGENTEAFF. The CDR3 coding sequence is TGTGCCAGCAGCCAAGGTCTCGGGACAGGAGAGAACACTGAAGCTTTCTTT.

The CDR3 loop reads CASSSGQTSYEQYF. As DNA, the CDR3 is TGTGCCAGCAGTTCCGGACAGACCTCCTACGAGCAGTACTTC. J is TRBJ2-7 and V is TRBV6-6, with D possibly matching TRBD1 (6 bases). V was shortened by 4 bases and J by 0 bases, with 10 bases between the two germline ends. CDR3 size: 14 residues. In germline, CDR1 is MNHNY, CDR2 SVGAGI (reference sequence).

The CDR3 nucleotides are TGTGCCTGGAGTCCGACCTGGCGGGGAGGGTCGGATGGCTACACCTTC. It translates to CAWSPTWRGGSDGYTF. The chain couples TRBV30 to TRBJ1-2; the D is unclear. Trimming shortened V by 2 bases and J by 6 bases, and 22 bases separated the two germline ends. The V gene's germline CDR1 is GTSNPN and CDR2 SVGIG (reference sequence). This CDR3 region has 16 residues. Based on the CDR3 plus reference TRBV30 and TRBJ1-2, the full variable domain is SQTIHQWPATLVQPVGSPLSLECTVEGTSNPNLYWYRQAAGRGLQLLFYSVGIGQISSEVPQNLSASRPQDRQFILSSKKLLLSDSGFYLCAWSPTWRGGSDGYTFGSGTRLTVV.

This clone was recorded a few times. The V gene is TRBV9, the J gene TRBJ2-7; 7 positions agree with TRBD1. The J segment lost 6 bases and the V segment lost 4 bases, leaving 7 bases of the junction unmatched. Germline V gene sequence: CDR1 SGDLS, CDR2 YYNGEE. This CDR3 has 13 amino acids. This CDR3 reads CASSPQGYREQYF. In DNA, the CDR3 is TGTGCCAGCAGCCCACAGGGGTATCGCGAGCAGTACTTC.

The chain combines TRBV7-6 with TRBJ2-1; the match to TRBD2 covers 10 bases. Germline CDR1 reads SGHVS; CDR2 reads FNYEAQ. The CDR3 runs to 16 residues. V was clipped by 3 bases and J by 2 bases; unmatched bases: 4. The CDR3 sequence is CASSLLAGGTYNEQFF. The CDR3, as DNA: TGTGCCAGCAGCTTGTTAGCGGGAGGAACCTACAATGAGCAGTTCTTC.

The J gene is TRBJ1-2, the V gene TRBV19; 12 bases agree with TRBD1. This CDR3 comprises 16 residues. J gave up 3 bases and V 5 bases, and 7 bases lay outside the gene matches. Germline CDR1 is LNHDA and CDR2 is SQIVND (reference sequence). CDR3 sequence: CASSFRDRGPDYGYTF. DNA of the CDR3: TGTGCCAGTAGTTTCCGGGACAGGGGGCCCGACTATGGCTACACCTTC.

This chain uses TRBV7-2 with TRBJ1-4, with no clear D. Deletions cut 5 bases from V and 3 bases from J, with 10 bases between. CDR3 length: 14 amino acids. Germline CDR1 reads SGHTA; CDR2 reads FQGNSA. This chain's CDR3 is CASSPDLSNEKLFF. CDR3 coding DNA: TGTGCCAGCAGCCCGGACTTATCTAATGAAAAACTGTTTTTT.

The chain joins TRBV11-3 to TRBJ2-7; the match to TRBD1 covers 7 bases. The CDR3 runs to 16 residues. Germline loops: CDR1 SGHNT, CDR2 YENEEA. J gave up 2 bases and V 3 bases, and 10 bases lay outside the gene matches. This CDR3 is CASSLMAGTDTYEQYF. The CDR3 DNA reads as TGTGCCAGCAGCTTGATGGCCGGGACAGATACCTACGAGCAGTACTTC.

The chain is built from TRBV24-1 and TRBJ2-3; 12 bases line up with TRBD2. V shed 9 bases, J shed 5 bases, and the junction held 8 bases outside the gene matches. This CDR3 contains 15 residues. Looked up from germline, CDR1 is KGHDR and CDR2 is SFDVKD. CDR3 amino acids: CATVETSGSRDTQYF. CDR3 nucleotides: TGTGCCACCGTGGAGACTAGCGGGAGTCGAGATACGCAGTATTTT.

This chain uses TRBV18 with TRBJ1-1, with D possibly TRBD1 on 5 matching bases. The CDR3 covers 16 residues. Germline assignment: CDR1 KGHSH and CDR2 LQKENI. Trimming pared 0 bases from V and 2 bases from J, leaving 13 bases between. The CDR3 is CASSPPGAGENTEAFF. The CDR3 DNA reads TGTGCCAGCTCACCACCTGGGGCGGGAGAAAACACTGAAGCTTTCTTT.

Only one count was recorded for this clone. The chain combines TRBV19 with TRBJ1-1, with a weak D call TRBD1 (6 bases). Trimming removed 7 bases at V and 11 bases at J, with 23 bases between. CDR1 is LNHDA and CDR2 is SQIVND in the germline V gene (reference sequence). This CDR3 has 14 residues. The CDR3 DNA reads as TGTGCCAGTAATCAGGACAGACTGAACGGCTGGGCTTTCTTT. Translating gives CASNQDRLNGWAFF.

The J gene is TRBJ1-1, the V gene TRBV19; possibly TRBD1 for D (6 bases). The V and J ends lost 3 bases and 10 bases respectively, with 18 bases between them. This CDR3 is 14 amino acids long. Per the germline V gene, CDR1 is LNHDA and CDR2 is SQIVND (reference sequence). The CDR3 spells CASSMSQGMGRAFF. Here the CDR3 DNA reads TGTGCCAGTAGTATGTCCCAGGGGATGGGTAGAGCTTTCTTT. Drawing the rest from reference TRBV19 and TRBJ1-1, the complete variable domain is DGGITQSPKYLFRKEGQNVTLSCEQNLNHDAMYWYRQDPGQGLRLIYYSQIVNDFQKGDIAEGYSVSREKKESFPLTVTSAQKNPTAFYLCASSMSQGMGRAFFGQGTRLTVV.

The chain carries TRBV5-1 and TRBJ2-2; D remains unclear. Germline V lookup: CDR1 SGHRS, CDR2 YFSETQ. The CDR3 length is 15 residues. V was cut by 4 bases and J by 7 bases, with 17 bases left in between. As DNA, the CDR3 is TGCGCCAGCAGCCGCCTGAGTTCCTCGGTCGGGGAGCTGTTTTTT. This translates into CASSRLSSSVGELFF.

A note on this clone: This specimen includes other DNA sequences encoding the same CDR3. The rearrangement joins TRBV7-2 to TRBJ2-7; no definite D call. Trimming took off 0 bases at V and 2 bases at J, with 5 bases between the two ends. The germline V gene has CDR1 SGHTA and CDR2 FQGNSA. The CDR3 sequence is 13 residues long. The CDR3 bases are TGTGCCAGCAGCTTAGCGCGGACCTACGAGCAGTACTTC. Encoded protein: CASSLARTYEQYF.

This CDR3 is CASSLLEGTLMNTEAFF. CDR3 nucleotide sequence: TGTGCCAGCAGTCTACTTGAGGGAACACTCATGAACACTGAAGCTTTCTTT. The chain carries TRBV6-4 and TRBJ1-1; D call uncertain. The length of the CDR3 is 17 residues. CDR1 and CDR2 (germline): MRHNA, SNTAGT. V gave up 5 bases and J gave up 0 bases, with 19 bases separating them.

Note on this clone: An end of the junction does not agree with germline; a read error may underlie this. The chain combines TRBV27 with TRBJ2-1; D is possibly TRBD2 (5 bases). CDR3 length: 17 residues. Germline values: CDR1 MNHEY, CDR2 SMNVEV (reference sequence). CDR3 in DNA: TGTACCAGCAGTTCTACTCCAGCGGTCTATTCCTACAATGAGCAGTTCTTC. Residues: CTSSSTPAVYSYNEQFF.